The TCR beta chain described here comes from a study of post-analysis software for immune sequencing data. As for the study in general: Courses of disease covered relapsing-remitting, secondary progressive and progressive-relapsing multiple sclerosis.

Prepared libraries of TCR beta cDNA carried unique molecular identifiers. TCRdb re-called the PCR reads with MiXCR, one entry per CDR3 protein. This repertoire shows 740,000 or so distinct CDR3 sequences, about 50% found once; its top ten account for approximately 4.2%. V lost 6 bases and J lost 0; bases outside the gene matches: 8. The CDR3 sequence is 15 residues long. With regard to this clonotype: Its target is not known.

Whole-study results and caveats: Patients had higher frequencies than controls of a few TRBV segments, including TRBV5-6, TRBV5-1 and TRBV20-1.

Sample: blood. The chain links TRBV12-3 or TRBV12-4 to TRBJ2-7; TRBD1 agrees at 7 bases. The receptor's source is a girl aged 5-17 years with multiple sclerosis. CDR3 nucleotides: TGTGCCAGCAGCATAACGGACAGGAGCTCCTACGAGCAGTACTTC. Translation gives CASSITDRSSYEQYF.